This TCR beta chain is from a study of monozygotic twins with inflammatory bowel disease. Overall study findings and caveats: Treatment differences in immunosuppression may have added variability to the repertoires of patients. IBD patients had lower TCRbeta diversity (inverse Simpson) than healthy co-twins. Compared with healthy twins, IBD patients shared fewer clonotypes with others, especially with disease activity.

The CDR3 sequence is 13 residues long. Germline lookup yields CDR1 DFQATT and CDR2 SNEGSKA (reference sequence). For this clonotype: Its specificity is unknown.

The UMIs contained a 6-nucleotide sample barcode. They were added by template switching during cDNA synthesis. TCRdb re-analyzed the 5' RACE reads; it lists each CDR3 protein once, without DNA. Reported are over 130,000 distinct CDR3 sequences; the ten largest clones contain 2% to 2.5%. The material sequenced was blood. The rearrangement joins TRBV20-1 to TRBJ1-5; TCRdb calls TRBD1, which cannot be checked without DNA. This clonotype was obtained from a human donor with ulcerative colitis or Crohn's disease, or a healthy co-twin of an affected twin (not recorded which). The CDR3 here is CSAVRDSNQPQHF.